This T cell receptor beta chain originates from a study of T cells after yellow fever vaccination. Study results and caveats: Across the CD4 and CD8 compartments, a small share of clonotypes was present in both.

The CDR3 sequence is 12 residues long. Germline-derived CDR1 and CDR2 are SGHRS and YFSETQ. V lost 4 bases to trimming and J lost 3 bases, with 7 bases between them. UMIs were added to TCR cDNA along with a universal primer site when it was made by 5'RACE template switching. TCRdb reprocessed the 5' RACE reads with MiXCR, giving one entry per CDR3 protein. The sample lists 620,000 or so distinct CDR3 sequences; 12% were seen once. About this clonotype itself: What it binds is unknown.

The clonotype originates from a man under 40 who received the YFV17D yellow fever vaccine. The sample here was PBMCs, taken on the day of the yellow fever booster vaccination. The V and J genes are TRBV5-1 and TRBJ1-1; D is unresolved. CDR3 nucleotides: TGCGCCAGCAGCCACCAGGACACTGAAGCTTTCTTT. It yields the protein CASSHQDTEAFF.